The 29 T cell receptor beta chains below all came from one sample that was sequenced in a study of OX40 agonist ivuxolimab in advanced cancers. Library preparation employed the immunoSEQ multiplex PCR assay. In TCRdb, the immuneACCESS table is reduced to in-frame sequences with V and J assigned. These tables do not hold every clone; where another copy was compared, an unresolved V gene accounts for under half, and the others remain unexplained. The sample table records 60,000 or so clones; about 83% of these occur just once. Under 3% of the sample rests with the top ten. The source material was CD4+ or CD8+ T cells sorted from blood, sampled in a trial of the OX40 agonist ivuxolimab. Every receptor here comes from an adult with an advanced solid tumor such as melanoma, head and neck, liver or kidney cancer.

V and J are TRBV6-6 and TRBJ1-4; D not certain. There are 15 residues in the CDR3. Trimming pared 6 bases from V and 7 bases from J, leaving 18 bases between. Germline CDR1 and CDR2: MNHNY and SVGAGI (reference sequence). The CDR3 protein is CASSKTGDKGEKLFF. DNA of the CDR3: TGTGCCAGCAGCAAGACGGGAGATAAGGGTGAAAAACTGTTTTTT.

The chain uses TRBV9 and TRBJ2-1, with 12 nucleotides matching TRBD2. The CDR3 extends over 14 amino acids. The germline V gene has CDR1 SGDLS and CDR2 YYNGEE. Trimming removed 0 bases from V and 12 bases from J; junction bases left unmatched: 4. The CDR3 is CASSVGGLAGLQFF. The DNA for the CDR3 is TGTGCCAGCAGCGTAGGGGGACTAGCGGGCCTGCAGTTCTTC.

The chain has TRBV7-2 and TRBJ2-5; 8 nucleotides match TRBD2. V lost 5 bases and J lost 5; bases outside the gene matches: 13. The germline V gene encodes CDR1 SGHTA and CDR2 FQGNSA. The CDR3 is 16 amino acids. CDR3 DNA sequence: TGTGCCAGCAGCCCCTCCGGGGGGGCGTTCCCTGAGACCCAGTACTTC. This translates into CASSPSGGAFPETQYF.

V is TRBV27 and J is TRBJ2-4; 7 bases agree with TRBD2. V shed 6 bases, J shed 7 bases, and the junction held 6 bases outside the gene matches. The CDR3 extends over 13 amino acids. From germline, CDR1 is MNHEY and CDR2 SMNVEV (reference sequence). The CDR3 region has the DNA TGTGCCAGCAGCCGACTAGCTGGGAACATTCAGTACTTC. Its translation is CASSRLAGNIQYF.

The chain carries TRBV11-2 and TRBJ2-2, with D tentatively TRBD1 or TRBD2 (5 bases each). Germline values: CDR1 SGHAT, CDR2 FQNNGV. The V end lost 6 bases, the J end lost 0 bases, and 14 bases lay between the germline ends. The CDR3 sequence is 16 residues long. The CDR3 bases are TGTGCCAGCAGACGAGGGGAGAACGCGAACACCGGGGAGCTGTTTTTT. The encoded protein is CASRRGENANTGELFF.

The chain links TRBV5-1 to TRBJ2-5; a possible D gene is TRBD1 (6 bases). CDR1 and CDR2 (germline): SGHRS, YFSETQ. The V end lost 0 bases, the J end lost 3 bases, and 6 bases lay between the germline ends. The CDR3 runs to 13 residues. In DNA form, the CDR3 reads TGCGCCAGCAGCTTGGGGACAGAAGAGACCCAGTACTTC. It translates to CASSLGTEETQYF.

This sequence joins TRBV19 and TRBJ2-3; 8 positions agree with TRBD1. This CDR3 is 12 amino acids long. Per germline, CDR1 LNHDA and CDR2 SQIVND (reference sequence). V lost 5 bases, J lost 9 bases, and 4 bases stayed unmatched. The CDR3 protein is CASSSDRGTQYF. For the CDR3, the DNA is TGTGCCAGTAGTTCCGACAGGGGCACGCAGTATTTT.

This rearrangement joins TRBV6-6 to TRBJ1-6; D gene unclear. CDR1 and CDR2 from the germline V gene are MNHNY and SVGAGI (reference sequence). There are 15 residues in the CDR3. V was shortened by 7 bases and J by 7 bases, with 17 bases between the two germline ends. CDR3 sequence (DNA): TGTGCCAGCAAACCTGGAAGGTCCCTGAATTCACCCCTCCACTTT. It is translated as CASKPGRSLNSPLHF.

The chain employs TRBV5-1 and TRBJ1-1; no clear D. Germline CDR1 SGHRS, CDR2 YFSETQ. Trimming stripped 2 bases from V and 3 bases from J, with 8 bases between. The CDR3 consists of 13 residues. The CDR3 sequence: CASSFIGDTEAFF. The CDR3, as DNA: TGCGCCAGCAGCTTTATCGGGGACACTGAAGCTTTCTTT. The whole variable domain, filled in from reference TRBV5-1 and TRBJ1-1, reads KAGVTQTPRYLIKTRGQQVTLSCSPISGHRSVSWYQQTPGQGLQFLFEYFSETQRNKGNFPGRFSGRQFSNSRSEMNVSTLELGDSALYLCASSFIGDTEAFFGQGTRLTVV.

The chain recombines TRBV10-3 with TRBJ1-3, with D perhaps TRBD1 (5 bases). The CDR3 loop spans 12 amino acids. V lost 11 bases, J lost 0 bases, and 8 bases lay in between. CDR1 and CDR2 (germline): ENHRY, SYGVKD. CDR3 coding DNA: TGTGCCTCGAGGGGCTCTGGAAACACCATATATTTT. It yields the protein CASRGSGNTIYF.

The rearrangement links TRBV5-1 to TRBJ2-7; no reliable D call. Trimming stripped 0 bases from V and 3 bases from J, with 13 bases between. This CDR3 has 15 amino acids. Per germline, CDR1 SGHRS and CDR2 YFSETQ. CDR3 region: CASSLEGIRFYEQYF. The CDR3 nucleotides are TGCGCCAGCAGCTTGGAAGGGATACGATTCTACGAGCAGTACTTC.

Concerning this clone: Its ends do not fully match the called genes, so a read error is possible. Different DNA sequences within this sample yield the same CDR3. CDR3 amino acids: CASSSSYGTEYEQYF. The CDR3 DNA sequence: TGTGCCAGTAGTTCCTCGTACGGGACAGAGTACGAGCAGTACTTC. The genes are TRBV6-5 and TRBJ2-7; TRBD1 agrees at 7 bases. Germline V gene sequence: CDR1 MNHEY, CDR2 SVGAGI. The CDR3 is 15 residues long.

The chain has TRBV6-6 and TRBJ2-2; D call uncertain. Trimming took 7 bases from V and 3 from J, leaving 12 bases between them. The length of the CDR3 is 14 residues. Germline CDR1 and CDR2: MNHNY and SVGAGI (reference sequence). The CDR3 DNA reads as TGTGCCAGCAATTCGCGCCCGTACACCGGGGAGCTGTTTTTT. Translation: CASNSRPYTGELFF.

This clone was observed a single time. The rearrangement links TRBV19 to TRBJ1-5; tentatively, D is TRBD1 (5 bases). V lost 0 bases and J lost 4, with 13 bases in between. The CDR3 contains 16 residues. Germline lookup yields CDR1 LNHDA and CDR2 SQIVND (reference sequence). CDR3 in DNA: TGTGCCAGTAGTATAGATAGCAGGGTTGAGAATCAGCCCCAGCATTTT. Translating gives CASSIDSRVENQPQHF.

J is TRBJ1-1 and V is TRBV9; a possible D gene is TRBD1 (6 bases). CDR1 and CDR2 from the germline V gene are SGDLS and YYNGEE. The CDR3 sequence is 14 residues long. Trimming stripped 2 bases from V and 7 bases from J, with 15 bases between. The CDR3, as DNA: TGTGCCAGCAGCGTTGAAAGGACAGACAATGAAGCTTTCTTT. Translating gives CASSVERTDNEAFF.

The rearrangement uses TRBV27 and TRBJ1-5; a possible D gene is TRBD1 (5 bases). The germline V gene has CDR1 MNHEY and CDR2 SMNVEV (reference sequence). Deletions cut 5 bases from V and 0 bases from J, with 11 bases between. CDR3 length: 15 amino acids. DNA for the CDR3: TGTGCCAGCAGTAGCGCCCAGGGTAGCAATCAGCCCCAGCATTTT. This sequence encodes CASSSAQGSNQPQHF.

The chain combines TRBV7-8 with TRBJ1-4; D is ambiguous. This CDR3 has 14 residues. CDR1 is SGHVS, CDR2 FQNEAQ, per germline. Trimming took 5 bases from V and 0 from J, leaving 7 bases between them. Here the CDR3 reads CASSRQSTNEKLFF. In nucleotides, the CDR3 is TGTGCCAGCAGCCGTCAATCAACTAATGAAAAACTGTTTTTT.

The CDR3 bases are TGTGCCAGCAGCTTGAGGGACAGGTCAAACATTCAGTACTTC. Its protein is CASSLRDRSNIQYF. The J gene is TRBJ2-4, the V gene TRBV5-4; 8 nucleotides match TRBD1. Germline V CDR1 and CDR2: SGHNT, YYREEE (reference sequence). This CDR3 has 14 residues. The trim removed 1 base at V and 6 bases at J, leaving 3 bases unmatched.

The chain uses TRBV6-6 and TRBJ2-1; tentative D call: TRBD2 (6 bases). CDR1 and CDR2 (germline): MNHNY, SVGAGI (reference sequence). The CDR3 is 15 amino acids. Between the trimmed V and J ends, which lost 8 bases and 8 bases, there was a span of 22 bases. The DNA for the CDR3 is TGTGCCAGCGGAAATGGCGGGACCCTAGCCGATGAGCAGTTCTTC. Its protein product is CASGNGGTLADEQFF.

This clone is a singleton in its sample. The rearrangement uses TRBV18 and TRBJ2-2, with unresolved D. This CDR3 comprises 15 residues. Looked up from germline, CDR1 is KGHSH and CDR2 is LQKENI. V was shortened by 1 base and J by 1 base, with 7 bases between the two germline ends. The CDR3 loop reads CASSPLSQNTGELFF. The DNA for the CDR3 is TGTGCCAGCTCACCACTGTCTCAGAACACCGGGGAGCTGTTTTTT.

The rearrangement uses TRBV7-8 and TRBJ2-2; 8 bases fit TRBD2. Germline loops: CDR1 SGHVS, CDR2 FQNEAQ. V shed 5 bases, J shed 4 bases, and the junction held 6 bases outside the gene matches. The CDR3 is made up of 15 amino acids. This CDR3 reads CASSPRGGSTGELFF. The CDR3 DNA reads as TGTGCCAGCAGCCCCCGGGGGGGAAGCACCGGGGAGCTGTTTTTT. Based on the CDR3 plus reference TRBV7-8 and TRBJ2-2, the full variable domain is GAGVSQSPRYKVAKRGQDVALRCDPISGHVSLFWYQQALGQGPEFLTYFQNEAQLDKSGLPSDRFFAERPEGSVSTLKIQRTQQEDSAVYLCASSPRGGSTGELFFGEGSRLTVL.

V gene TRBV20-1 combines with J gene TRBJ2-1; D is perhaps TRBD2 (7 bases). V was clipped by 6 bases and J by 7 bases, with 10 bases between them. Germline lookup yields CDR1 DFQATT and CDR2 SNEGSKA (reference sequence). CDR3 length equals 11 residues. CDR3 nucleotide sequence: TGCAGTGCAGGGGGGGCTAATGAGCAGTTCTTC. This encodes CSAGGANEQFF.

The CDR3 spells CASSLAKLAGGNTGELFF. The CDR3 DNA follows: TGCGCCAGCAGCTTGGCGAAGCTAGCGGGGGGAAACACCGGGGAGCTGTTTTTT. The chain is built from TRBV5-1 and TRBJ2-2; 11 bases are a match to TRBD2. The V segment lost 0 bases and the J segment 2 bases; nucleotides outside the gene matches: 6. This CDR3 has 18 residues. CDR1 and CDR2 from the germline V gene are SGHRS and YFSETQ. Full variable domain (remainder filled in from reference TRBV5-1 and TRBJ2-2): KAGVTQTPRYLIKTRGQQVTLSCSPISGHRSVSWYQQTPGQGLQFLFEYFSETQRNKGNFPGRFSGRQFSNSRSEMNVSTLELGDSALYLCASSLAKLAGGNTGELFFGEGSRLTVL.

V is TRBV11-2 and J is TRBJ2-3; 9 bases map to TRBD2. The V and J ends lost 5 bases and 5 bases, in that order; junction bases with no gene match: 11. In germline, CDR1 is SGHAT, CDR2 FQNNGV. The CDR3 runs to 16 residues. In DNA form, the CDR3 reads TGTGCCAGCAGCCACAGCGGAGGCGGGGGGGTAGATACGCAGTATTTT. Translation: CASSHSGGGGVDTQYF.

The rearrangement links TRBV19 to TRBJ1-1; D not resolved. CDR1 and CDR2 (germline): LNHDA, SQIVND (reference sequence). Trimming stripped 4 bases from V and 5 bases from J, with 11 bases between. This CDR3 is 13 amino acids long. The CDR3 sequence is CASSSTWGTEAFF. DNA of the CDR3: TGTGCCAGTAGTAGTACCTGGGGAACTGAAGCTTTCTTT.

With regard to this clone: This same CDR3 is encoded by further DNA sequences in the sample. V gene TRBV5-1 combines with J gene TRBJ2-3, with TRBD2 identical over 11 bases. Germline assignment: CDR1 SGHRS and CDR2 YFSETQ. The CDR3 loop spans 16 amino acids. V trimming: 0 bases; J trimming: 3 bases; junction bases outside the gene matches: 3. CDR3 in amino acids: CASSLGSSGGTDTQYF. DNA for the CDR3: TGCGCCAGCAGCTTGGGGTCTAGCGGGGGGACAGATACGCAGTATTTT. Using reference TRBV5-1 and TRBJ2-3 for the parts outside the CDR3, the full variable domain is KAGVTQTPRYLIKTRGQQVTLSCSPISGHRSVSWYQQTPGQGLQFLFEYFSETQRNKGNFPGRFSGRQFSNSRSEMNVSTLELGDSALYLCASSLGSSGGTDTQYFGPGTRLTVL.

V gene TRBV28 combines with J gene TRBJ2-5; 8 bases are shared with TRBD2. The CDR3 totals 14 residues. With 6 bases clipped from V and 1 base from J, the junction kept 4 bases outside the gene matches. Per germline, CDR1 MDHEN and CDR2 SYDVKM. CDR3 sequence reads: CASRDSGAQETQYF. The CDR3 coding sequence is TGTGCCAGCAGGGATAGCGGGGCCCAAGAGACCCAGTACTTC.

On this clone: A read error may produce the germline difference seen at one junction end. The J gene is TRBJ2-5, the V gene TRBV7-7; D possibly corresponds to TRBD2 (5 bases). CDR1 and CDR2 from the germline V gene are SSHAT and FNYEAQ (reference sequence). This CDR3 comprises 12 residues. CDR3 coding DNA: TGTGCTAGCAGCCCTACTAGGGAGACCCAGTACTTC. Encoded protein: CASSPTRETQYF.

The chain is built from TRBV5-1 and TRBJ2-1; TRBD1 or TRBD2 may be the D gene (6 bases each). Germline loops: CDR1 SGHRS, CDR2 YFSETQ. Trimming shortened V by 4 bases and J by 4 bases, and 12 bases separated the two germline ends. This CDR3 region has 14 residues. CDR3 DNA sequence: TGCGCCAGCAGCCTTAGGGGGGTGTACAATGAGCAGTTCTTC. This encodes CASSLRGVYNEQFF.